A single sample is the source of the 21 T cell receptor beta chains below, sequenced in a study of T cell responses to AZD1222 COVID-19 vaccine (dated by TCRdb to about 2021). Read against the paper, the sample's time point label means: baseline before first vaccination. The method behind the library was the immunoSEQ multiplex PCR assay. Sourced from immuneACCESS, this table was stored by TCRdb with only in-frame sequences that have V and J called. A share of the clones is absent; for the studies checked, an unresolved V gene accounts for under half, and the remainder has no known explanation. Counted in this sample were roughly 150,000 clones; around nine tenths of them appeared once. The ten largest clones take up 5% of the sample. Sample: peripheral blood, taken on day 0 of AZD1222 vaccination. These receptors were obtained from an adult in good health.

CDR3 protein: CAISESMGNSNQPQHF. The CDR3 coding sequence is TGTGCCATCAGTGAGTCGATGGGGAACAGCAATCAGCCCCAGCATTTT. The chain links TRBV10-3 to TRBJ1-5, with D unclear. This CDR3 is 16 amino acids long. V dropped 0 bases and J dropped 1 base, with 10 bases sitting between them. Per germline, CDR1 ENHRY and CDR2 SYGVKD.

This clone showed up just once. The genes are TRBV4-1 and TRBJ1-4; D gene uncertain. The CDR3 covers 13 residues. V shed 1 base and J shed 11 bases, with 11 bases lying between them. CDR1 MGHRA and CDR2 YSYEKL come from the germline V gene. In DNA, the CDR3 is TGCGCCAGCAGCCAAGGGCCTGTTGAGAAACTGTTTTTT. Its protein is CASSQGPVEKLFF.

The rearrangement joins TRBV4-2 to TRBJ2-5; TRBD2 might be the D (6 bases). CDR3 length: 14 residues. V was pared by 5 bases and J by 0 bases, with 10 bases between. Germline assignment: CDR1 LGHNA and CDR2 YNFKEQ. The CDR3 region has the DNA TGTGCCAGCAGCTCCGGGACTTACCAAGAGACCCAGTACTTC. Translating gives CASSSGTYQETQYF.

The gene calls are TRBV27 and TRBJ2-7; D unclear. In germline, CDR1 is MNHEY, CDR2 SMNVEV (reference sequence). The CDR3 runs 13 residues. The V gene lost 0 bases and the J gene lost 7 bases, with 10 bases spanning the gap. The CDR3 region is CASSLSGSLEQYF. CDR3 DNA sequence: TGTGCCAGCAGTTTATCAGGATCCTTGGAGCAGTACTTC.

The rearrangement links TRBV7-2 to TRBJ1-5, with D uncertain. CDR1 and CDR2 from the germline V gene are SGHTA and FQGNSA. The V end lost 1 base, the J end lost 15 bases, and 13 bases lay between the germline ends. The CDR3 contains 12 residues. CDR3 nucleotides: TGTGCCAGCAGCTTAGATGGTCCCGGCACGCATTTT. It specifies CASSLDGPGTHF.

The rearrangement links TRBV29-1 to TRBJ2-3, with D tentatively TRBD2 (5 bases). V dropped 5 bases and J dropped 3 bases, with 18 bases sitting between them. Germline V gene data show CDR1 as SQVTM and CDR2 as ANQGSEA. The CDR3 extends over 15 amino acids. The CDR3 here is CSVHTRGRETDTQYF. The CDR3 coding sequence is TGCAGCGTTCACACGAGAGGACGGGAAACAGATACGCAGTATTTT.

The chain couples TRBV12-3 or TRBV12-4 to TRBJ2-4; D is unresolved. V was cut by 2 bases and J by 8 bases, with 7 bases left in between. This CDR3 spans 12 amino acids. The CDR3 DNA sequence: TGTGCCAGCAGTTTAATCTCTGACATTCAGTACTTC. Protein product: CASSLISDIQYF.

V gene TRBV5-5 combines with J gene TRBJ2-1; 14 nucleotides agree with TRBD2. The trim removed 5 bases at V and 2 bases at J, leaving 3 bases unmatched. Germline V gene lookup returns CDR1 SGHKS and CDR2 YYEKEE (reference sequence). This CDR3 is 16 amino acids long. CDR3 residues: CASSRTSGRTYNEQFF. CDR3 in DNA: TGTGCCAGCAGTCGGACTAGCGGGAGGACCTACAATGAGCAGTTCTTC.

The rearrangement uses TRBV7-3 and TRBJ2-1; D is ambiguous. The V end was cut by 5 bases, the J end by 9 bases, with 11 bases between. The CDR3 runs 12 residues. Germline CDR1 is SGHTA and CDR2 is FQGTGA. CDR3 amino acids: CASSLNTGEQFF. CDR3 DNA: TGTGCCAGCAGCCTGAACACTGGTGAGCAGTTCTTC. The full variable domain, with the rest looked up from reference TRBV7-3 and TRBJ2-1, is GAGVSQTPSNKVTEKGKYVELRCDPISGHTALYWYRQSLGQGPEFLIYFQGTGAADDSGLPNDRFFAVRPEGSVSTLKIQRTERGDSAVYLCASSLNTGEQFFGPGTRLTVL.

The rearrangement joins TRBV4-3 to TRBJ1-1; unclear D gene. The germline CDR1 and CDR2 sequences are LGHNA and YSLEER. This CDR3 comprises 15 residues. The ends were cut back, 1 base at V and 0 bases at J, with 9 bases in the middle. The CDR3 DNA is TGCGCCAGCAGCCAAGGGGGTCTAATGAACACTGAAGCTTTCTTT. It encodes CASSQGGLMNTEAFF.

The gene calls are TRBV7-2 and TRBJ2-4, with a tentative D call TRBD2 (6 bases). Germline CDR1 SGHTA, CDR2 FQGNSA. The germline V and J ends were trimmed by 5 bases and 4 bases, with 12 bases remaining between them. The CDR3 contains 14 residues. CDR3 region: CASSPRREKNIQYF. CDR3 DNA: TGTGCCAGCAGCCCCAGACGGGAGAAAAACATTCAGTACTTC. Variable domain in full (rest from reference TRBV7-2 and TRBJ2-4): GAGVSQSPSNKVTEKGKDVELRCDPISGHTALYWYRQSLGQGLEFLIYFQGNSAPDKSGLPSDRFSAERTGGSVSTLTIQRTQQEDSAVYLCASSPRREKNIQYFGAGTRLSVL.

The V and J genes are TRBV28 and TRBJ1-2; D gene unclear. The CDR3 is made up of 15 amino acids. Germline V gene sequence: CDR1 MDHEN, CDR2 SYDVKM. V was shortened by 6 bases and J by 1 base, with 15 bases between the two germline ends. This CDR3 reads CASSPQGRSNYGYTF. The CDR3 bases are TGTGCCAGCAGCCCCCAAGGGAGGAGTAACTATGGCTACACCTTC.

The V gene is TRBV13, the J gene TRBJ2-3; D remains unclear. Germline assignment: CDR1 PRHDT and CDR2 FYEKMQ (reference sequence). The CDR3 length is 14 residues. The V gene lost 5 bases and the J gene lost 6 bases, with 15 bases spanning the gap. CDR3 region: CASSLRTRRDTQYF. Here the CDR3 DNA reads TGTGCCAGCAGCCTCAGGACCAGAAGGGATACGCAGTATTTT. The full variable domain, its missing parts supplied by reference TRBV13 and TRBJ2-3, is AAGVIQSPRHLIKEKRETATLKCYPIPRHDTVYWYQQGPGQDPQFLISFYEKMQSDKGSIPDRFSAQQFSDYHSELNMSSLELGDSALYFCASSLRTRRDTQYFGPGTRLTVL.

The chain couples TRBV19 to TRBJ2-2; the match to TRBD2 covers 7 bases. This CDR3 spans 16 amino acids. The germline CDR1 and CDR2 sequences are LNHDA and SQIVND (reference sequence). V gave up 7 bases and J gave up 7 bases; unmatched junction bases: 15. The CDR3 loop is CASTPGGWTEVGELFF. The CDR3 nucleotides are TGTGCCAGTACCCCGGGGGGATGGACGGAAGTCGGGGAGCTGTTTTTT.

The chain combines TRBV7-9 with TRBJ2-5; 10 nucleotides align to TRBD1. CDR1 is SEHNR, CDR2 FQNEAQ, per germline (reference sequence). With 5 bases clipped from V and 4 bases from J, the junction kept 10 bases outside the gene matches. The CDR3 is made up of 16 amino acids. CDR3 region: CASSRSDRGLIETQYF. In DNA, the CDR3 is TGTGCCAGCAGCAGATCCGACAGGGGGCTAATAGAGACCCAGTACTTC.

The chain links TRBV5-1 to TRBJ2-5; D is undetermined. This CDR3 contains 12 residues. Germline values: CDR1 SGHRS, CDR2 YFSETQ. V was clipped by 3 bases and J by 1 base, with 4 bases between them. The CDR3 spells CASSSRQETQYF. The CDR3 nucleotides are TGCGCCAGCAGCTCGCGCCAAGAGACCCAGTACTTC. Supplemented by reference TRBV5-1 and TRBJ2-5, the full variable domain reads KAGVTQTPRYLIKTRGQQVTLSCSPISGHRSVSWYQQTPGQGLQFLFEYFSETQRNKGNFPGRFSGRQFSNSRSEMNVSTLELGDSALYLCASSSRQETQYFGPGTRLLVL.

The J gene is TRBJ1-4, the V gene TRBV28; 9 bases fit TRBD1. Germline CDR1 and CDR2: MDHEN and SYDVKM. CDR3 size: 15 residues. The V and J ends lost 5 bases and 7 bases, in that order; junction bases with no gene match: 8. This CDR3 reads CASSTSGQGGEKLFF. In nucleotides, the CDR3 is TGTGCCAGCAGTACCTCGGGACAGGGCGGTGAAAAACTGTTTTTT.

The chain is built from TRBV4-1 and TRBJ2-3, with 9 positions matching TRBD2. The V gene's germline CDR1 is MGHRA and CDR2 YSYEKL. The CDR3 is 19 amino acids. J gave up 4 bases and V 0 bases, and 14 bases lay outside the gene matches. This chain's CDR3 is CASSQEGGAGGPKADTQYF. The CDR3 DNA reads as TGCGCCAGCAGCCAAGAGGGGGGCGCGGGAGGGCCTAAGGCAGATACGCAGTATTTT.

The rearrangement uses TRBV19 and TRBJ1-5; D not certain. Germline CDR1 reads LNHDA; CDR2 reads SQIVND (reference sequence). CDR3 size: 14 residues. V was pared by 3 bases and J by 2 bases, with 8 bases between. In nucleotides, the CDR3 is TGTGCCAGTAGTATCCACAACGGCAATCAGCCCCAGCATTTT. Translation gives CASSIHNGNQPQHF. The whole variable domain, filled in from reference TRBV19 and TRBJ1-5, reads DGGITQSPKYLFRKEGQNVTLSCEQNLNHDAMYWYRQDPGQGLRLIYYSQIVNDFQKGDIAEGYSVSREKKESFPLTVTSAQKNPTAFYLCASSIHNGNQPQHFGDGTRLSIL.

The chain links TRBV27 to TRBJ2-7; TRBD1 or TRBD2 may be the D gene (5 bases each). This CDR3 has 15 amino acids. V lost 3 bases to trimming and J lost 4 bases, with 16 bases between them. Germline V gene lookup returns CDR1 MNHEY and CDR2 SMNVEV (reference sequence). The CDR3 nucleotides are TGTGCCAGCAGTTTGTCGGCCAGGGCGGGTTACGAGCAGTACTTC. Residues: CASSLSARAGYEQYF.

This chain joins TRBV4-2 and TRBJ2-1, with unresolved D. Per the germline V gene, CDR1 is LGHNA and CDR2 is YNFKEQ. The ends were cut back, 1 base at V and 5 bases at J, with 12 bases in the middle. The CDR3 contains 15 residues. CDR3: CASSQAGARDNEQFF. CDR3 DNA sequence: TGTGCCAGCAGCCAAGCTGGCGCCCGGGACAATGAGCAGTTCTTC.